This T cell receptor (beta chain) was obtained from a study of OX40 agonist ivuxolimab in advanced cancers. Study overall: Ivuxolimab doses were 0.01, 0.1, 0.3, 1.5, 3 or 10 mg/kg every 2 weeks.

On this clone: Its antigen is as yet unknown.

The CDR3 is made up of 15 amino acids. V lost 0 bases to trimming and J lost 9 bases, with 12 bases between them. Germline CDR1 and CDR2: SGHAT and FQNNGV. The repertoire was sequenced with immunoSEQ multiplex PCR; TCRdb's copy has only in-frame clones and lacks some. Of 55,000 to 70,000 clones listed, approximately 86% are singletons. General study results and limits: Nonresponders included some who also had low normalized T-cell clonal expansion.

Sequenced material: CD4+ or CD8+ T cells sorted from blood, taken in a trial of the OX40 agonist ivuxolimab. The receptor's source is an adult with an advanced solid tumor such as melanoma, head and neck, liver or kidney cancer. This rearrangement joins TRBV11-2 to TRBJ1-6, with D possibly being TRBD1 (5 bases). Here the CDR3 DNA reads TGTGCCAGCAGCTTAGATCCGGGGACTTCTTCACCCCTCCACTTT. The encoded protein is CASSLDPGTSSPLHF.